What follows describes a single TCR beta chain. Its antigen is currently unknown. The data were taken from a study of CD8 T cells in ankylosing spondylitis. Study observations and caveats: Roughly 8 highly homologous variants made up a TCR beta motif, and this motif appeared characteristic of ankylosing spondylitis blood. Matched synovial fluid from ankylosing spondylitis patients was reported to be enriched for disease-linked clones.

This CDR3 spans 16 amino acids. Germline V gene sequence: CDR1 SGHRS, CDR2 YFSETQ. Trimming took 1 base from V and 4 from J; bases not matched to a gene: 6. In TCRdb, the 5' RACE reads were re-called with MiXCR into one record per CDR3 protein. The table records about 800,000 distinct CDR3 sequences, roughly 10% of them present only once. The V and J genes are TRBV5-1 and TRBJ2-3, with 10 bases matching TRBD2. Sequencing was carried out using blood, either unsorted or a sorted T cell fraction (not recorded which). This clonotype was obtained from a male donor with ankylosing spondylitis. The CDR3 DNA sequence: TGCGCCAGCAGCTTGCCCAGCGGGAGGGCCTCAGATACGCAGTATTTT. The encoded protein is CASSLPSGRASDTQYF. Variable domain in full (rest from reference TRBV5-1 and TRBJ2-3): KAGVTQTPRYLIKTRGQQVTLSCSPISGHRSVSWYQQTPGQGLQFLFEYFSETQRNKGNFPGRFSGRQFSNSRSEMNVSTLELGDSALYLCASSLPSGRASDTQYFGPGTRLTVL.